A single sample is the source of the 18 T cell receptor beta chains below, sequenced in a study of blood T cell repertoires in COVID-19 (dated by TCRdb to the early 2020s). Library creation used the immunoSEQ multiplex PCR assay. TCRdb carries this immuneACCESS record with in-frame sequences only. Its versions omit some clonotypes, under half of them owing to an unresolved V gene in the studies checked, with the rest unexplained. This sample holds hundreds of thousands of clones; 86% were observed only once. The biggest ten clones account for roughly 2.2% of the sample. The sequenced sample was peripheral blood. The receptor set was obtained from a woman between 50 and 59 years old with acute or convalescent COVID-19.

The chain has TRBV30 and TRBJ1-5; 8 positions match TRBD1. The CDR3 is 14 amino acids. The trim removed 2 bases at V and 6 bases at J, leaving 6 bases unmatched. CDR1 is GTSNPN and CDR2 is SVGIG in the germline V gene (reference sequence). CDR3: CAWSPTGEVQPQHF. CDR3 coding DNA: TGTGCCTGGAGTCCGACAGGGGAAGTTCAGCCCCAGCATTTT.

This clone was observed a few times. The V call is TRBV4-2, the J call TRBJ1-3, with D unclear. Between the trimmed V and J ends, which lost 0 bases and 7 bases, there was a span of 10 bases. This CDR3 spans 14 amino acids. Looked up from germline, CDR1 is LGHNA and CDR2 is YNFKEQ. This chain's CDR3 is CASSQDYPPNTIYF. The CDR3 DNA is TGTGCCAGCAGCCAAGATTATCCCCCCAACACCATATATTTT.

CDR3 coding DNA: TGTGCCAGCGTTCGGGATGGCACTGAAGCTTTCTTT. Its translation is CASVRDGTEAFF. The chain uses TRBV6-5 and TRBJ1-1; D remains unclear. From germline, CDR1 is MNHEY and CDR2 SVGAGI. This CDR3 is built from 12 residues. V shed 8 bases and J shed 4 bases, with 11 bases lying between them.

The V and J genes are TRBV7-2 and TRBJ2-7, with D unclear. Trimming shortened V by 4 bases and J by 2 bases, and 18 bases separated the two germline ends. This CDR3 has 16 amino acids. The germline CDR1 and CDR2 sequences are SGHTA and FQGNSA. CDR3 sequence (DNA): TGTGCCAGCAGCTCCGCTGGTGGCCCACGAACCTACGAGCAGTACTTC. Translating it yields CASSSAGGPRTYEQYF.

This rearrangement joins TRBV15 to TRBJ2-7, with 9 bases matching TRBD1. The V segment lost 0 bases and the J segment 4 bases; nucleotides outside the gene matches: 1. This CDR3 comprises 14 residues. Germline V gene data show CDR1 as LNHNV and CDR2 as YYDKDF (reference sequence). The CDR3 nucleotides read TGTGCCACCAGCAGAGAAGGACAGGGGTACGAGCAGTACTTC. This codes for CATSREGQGYEQYF. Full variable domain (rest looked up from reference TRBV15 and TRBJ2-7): DAMVIQNPRYQVTQFGKPVTLSCSQTLNHNVMYWYQQKSSQAPKLLFHYYDKDFNNEADTPDNFQSRRPNTSFCFLDIRSPGLGDTAMYLCATSREGQGYEQYFGPGTRLTVT.

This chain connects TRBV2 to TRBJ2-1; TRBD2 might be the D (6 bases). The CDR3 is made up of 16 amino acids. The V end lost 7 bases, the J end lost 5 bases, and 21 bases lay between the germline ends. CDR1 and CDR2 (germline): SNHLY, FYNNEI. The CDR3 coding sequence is TGTGCCAGCATCCACCCGGGGACTGCACACCACAATGAGCAGTTCTTC. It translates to CASIHPGTAHHNEQFF. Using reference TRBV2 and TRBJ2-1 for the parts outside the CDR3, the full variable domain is EPEVTQTPSHQVTQMGQEVILRCVPISNHLYFYWYRQILGQKVEFLVSFYNNEISEKSEIFDDQFSVERPDGSNFTLKIRSTKLEDSAMYFCASIHPGTAHHNEQFFGPGTRLTVL.

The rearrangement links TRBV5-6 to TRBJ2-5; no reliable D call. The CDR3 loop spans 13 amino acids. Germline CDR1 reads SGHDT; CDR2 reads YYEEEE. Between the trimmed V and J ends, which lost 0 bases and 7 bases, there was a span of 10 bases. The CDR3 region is CASSLVARGTQYF. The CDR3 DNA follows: TGTGCCAGCAGCTTGGTTGCGCGTGGGACCCAGTACTTC.

The CDR3 loop is CASSQDYSSSRGGGYTF. CDR3 DNA sequence: TGCGCCAGCAGCCAAGATTACTCCTCCAGCCGCGGTGGTGGCTACACCTTC. The chain employs TRBV4-3 and TRBJ1-2; D remains unclear. Germline V gene lookup returns CDR1 LGHNA and CDR2 YSLEER. The V gene lost 0 bases and the J gene lost 7 bases, with 21 bases spanning the gap. This CDR3 is built from 17 residues.

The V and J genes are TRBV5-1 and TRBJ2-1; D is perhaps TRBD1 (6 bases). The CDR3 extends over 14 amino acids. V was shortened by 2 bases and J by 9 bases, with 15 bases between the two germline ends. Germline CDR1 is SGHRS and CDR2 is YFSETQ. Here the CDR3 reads CASSLRQDTGEQFF. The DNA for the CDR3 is TGCGCCAGCAGCTTAAGACAGGACACTGGTGAGCAGTTCTTC.

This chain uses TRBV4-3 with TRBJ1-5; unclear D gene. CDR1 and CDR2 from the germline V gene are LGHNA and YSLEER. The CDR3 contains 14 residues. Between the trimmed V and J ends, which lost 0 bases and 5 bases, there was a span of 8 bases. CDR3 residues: CASSQEAFYQPQHF. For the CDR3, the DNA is TGCGCCAGCAGCCAAGAAGCTTTCTATCAGCCCCAGCATTTT.

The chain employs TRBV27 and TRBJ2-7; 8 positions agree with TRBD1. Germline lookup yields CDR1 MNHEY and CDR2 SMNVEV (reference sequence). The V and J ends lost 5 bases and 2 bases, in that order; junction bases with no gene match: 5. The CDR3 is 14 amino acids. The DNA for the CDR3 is TGTGCCAGCAGTATTGACAGGGGCACCTACGAGCAGTACTTC. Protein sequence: CASSIDRGTYEQYF.

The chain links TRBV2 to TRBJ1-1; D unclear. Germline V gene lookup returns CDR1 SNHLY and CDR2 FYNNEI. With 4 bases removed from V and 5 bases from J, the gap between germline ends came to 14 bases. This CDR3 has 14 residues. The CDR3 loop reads CASSGRALETEAFF. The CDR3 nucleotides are TGTGCCAGCAGTGGGAGGGCCTTGGAAACTGAAGCTTTCTTT.

In DNA form, the CDR3 reads TGTGCCATCAGTTTGGACATAAGCACAGATACGCAGTATTTT. As protein: CAISLDISTDTQYF. The rearrangement joins TRBV10-3 to TRBJ2-3; TRBD1 is a possible D gene (5 bases). The CDR3 runs to 14 residues. Trimming stripped 5 bases from V and 0 bases from J, with 9 bases between. Looked up from germline, CDR1 is ENHRY and CDR2 is SYGVKD.

In DNA, the CDR3 is TGTGCCAGCTCCCTGAACCCTTCCGGGACAGGGGTGTTTTACGAGCAGTACTTC. Amino acid sequence: CASSLNPSGTGVFYEQYF. This rearrangement joins TRBV18 to TRBJ2-7, with TRBD1 matching 10 bases. The CDR3 extends over 18 amino acids. The ends lost 6 bases at V and 4 bases at J; junction bases unmatched: 18. In germline, CDR1 is KGHSH, CDR2 LQKENI.

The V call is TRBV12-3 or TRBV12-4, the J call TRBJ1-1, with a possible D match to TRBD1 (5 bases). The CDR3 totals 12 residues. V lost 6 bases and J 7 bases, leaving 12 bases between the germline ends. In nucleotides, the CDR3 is TGTGCCAGCAGGATGGGACTAGGTGAAGCTTTCTTT. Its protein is CASRMGLGEAFF.

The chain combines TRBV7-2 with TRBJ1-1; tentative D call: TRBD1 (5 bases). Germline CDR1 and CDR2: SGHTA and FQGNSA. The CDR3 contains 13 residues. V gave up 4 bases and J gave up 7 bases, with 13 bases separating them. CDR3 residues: CASSSGGIGEAFF. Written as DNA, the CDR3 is TGTGCCAGCAGCTCGGGGGGGATCGGTGAAGCTTTCTTT. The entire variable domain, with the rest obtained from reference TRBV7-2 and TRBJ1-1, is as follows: GAGVSQSPSNKVTEKGKDVELRCDPISGHTALYWYRQSLGQGLEFLIYFQGNSAPDKSGLPSDRFSAERTGGSVSTLTIQRTQQEDSAVYLCASSSGGIGEAFFGQGTRLTVV.

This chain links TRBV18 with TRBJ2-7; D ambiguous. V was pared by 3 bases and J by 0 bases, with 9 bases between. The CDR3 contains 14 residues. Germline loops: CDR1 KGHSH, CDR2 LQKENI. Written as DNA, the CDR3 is TGTGCCAGCTCACCTTCAGCGAGCTCCTACGAGCAGTACTTC. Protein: CASSPSASSYEQYF.

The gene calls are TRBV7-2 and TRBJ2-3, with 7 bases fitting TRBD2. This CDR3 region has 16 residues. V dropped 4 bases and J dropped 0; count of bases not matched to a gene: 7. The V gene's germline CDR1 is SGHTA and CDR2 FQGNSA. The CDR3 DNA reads TGTGCCAGCAGCTCCCTTTGGCGGGGGAGCACAGATACGCAGTATTTT. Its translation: CASSSLWRGSTDTQYF.